This T cell receptor beta chain was sequenced for a study of PD-L1 blockade in urothelial cancer. Overall study context: Patients took up atezolizumab in 2014 at 1,200 mg intravenously every 3 weeks.

Profiling relied on immunoSEQ multiplex PCR, and the TCRdb table lists in-frame clones only, not all of them. Of over 100,000 clones listed, approximately 84% are singletons. In regard to this clone: Its cognate antigen is unknown.

General study points: Blood clones associated with the tumor expanded more at 3 weeks in durable-benefit patients.

The germline CDR1 and CDR2 sequences are MDHEN and SYDVKM. The CDR3 loop spans 14 amino acids. V shed 1 base, J shed 8 bases, and the junction held 5 bases outside the gene matches. The time point: pretreatment peripheral blood. Samples spanned pretreatment and treatment, with 1 to 8 time points per patient. This clonotype was obtained from a man in his fifties with urothelial cancer. This chain connects TRBV28 to TRBJ2-1, with 7 bases lining up with TRBD2. The source was PBMCs, collected around atezolizumab (anti-PD-L1) treatment. DNA for the CDR3: TGTGCCAGCAGTTTATCAGCGGGAATATATGAGCAGTTCTTC. Protein product: CASSLSAGIYEQFF.